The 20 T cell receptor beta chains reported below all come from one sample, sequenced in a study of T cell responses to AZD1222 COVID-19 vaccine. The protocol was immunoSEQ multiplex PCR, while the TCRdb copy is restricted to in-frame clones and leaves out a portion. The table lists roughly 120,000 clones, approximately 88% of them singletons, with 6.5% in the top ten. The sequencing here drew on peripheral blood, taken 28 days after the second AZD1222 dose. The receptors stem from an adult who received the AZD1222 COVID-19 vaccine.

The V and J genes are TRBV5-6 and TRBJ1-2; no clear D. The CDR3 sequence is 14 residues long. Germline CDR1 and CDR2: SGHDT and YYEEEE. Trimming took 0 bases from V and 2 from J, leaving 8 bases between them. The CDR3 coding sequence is TGTGCCAGCAGCTTGGGAGGCGAAAACTATGGCTACACCTTC. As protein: CASSLGGENYGYTF.

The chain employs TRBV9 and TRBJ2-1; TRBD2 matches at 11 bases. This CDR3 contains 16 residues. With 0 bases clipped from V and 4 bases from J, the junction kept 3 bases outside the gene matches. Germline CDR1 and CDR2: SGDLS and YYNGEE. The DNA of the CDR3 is TGTGCCAGCAGCGTAGCTAGCGGGGGGCTTTACAATGAGCAGTTCTTC. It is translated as CASSVASGGLYNEQFF. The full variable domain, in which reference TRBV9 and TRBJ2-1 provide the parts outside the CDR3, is DSGVTQTPKHLITATGQRVTLRCSPRSGDLSVYWYQQSLDQGLQFLIQYYNGEERAKGNILERFSAQQFPDLHSELNLSSLELGDSALYFCASSVASGGLYNEQFFGPGTRLTVL.

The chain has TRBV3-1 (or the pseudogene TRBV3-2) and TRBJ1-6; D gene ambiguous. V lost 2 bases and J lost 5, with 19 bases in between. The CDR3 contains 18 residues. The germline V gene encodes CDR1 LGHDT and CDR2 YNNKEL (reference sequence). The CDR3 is CASSQLLGNGLNNSPLHF. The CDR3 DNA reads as TGTGCCAGCAGCCAACTCCTAGGGAACGGACTTAATAATTCACCCCTCCACTTT.

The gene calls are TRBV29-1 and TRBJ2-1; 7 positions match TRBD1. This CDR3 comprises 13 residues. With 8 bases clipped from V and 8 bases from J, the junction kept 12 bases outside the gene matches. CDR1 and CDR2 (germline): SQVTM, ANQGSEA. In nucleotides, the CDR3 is TGCAGCTCCACTCCGACAGGGTTCGATGAGCAGTTCTTC. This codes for CSSTPTGFDEQFF.

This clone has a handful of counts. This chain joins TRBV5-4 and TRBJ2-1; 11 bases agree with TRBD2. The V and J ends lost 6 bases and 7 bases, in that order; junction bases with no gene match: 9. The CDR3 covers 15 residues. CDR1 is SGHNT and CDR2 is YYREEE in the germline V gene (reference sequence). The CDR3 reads CASTNSGGALNEQFF. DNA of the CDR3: TGTGCCAGCACCAATAGCGGGGGGGCTCTTAATGAGCAGTTCTTC.

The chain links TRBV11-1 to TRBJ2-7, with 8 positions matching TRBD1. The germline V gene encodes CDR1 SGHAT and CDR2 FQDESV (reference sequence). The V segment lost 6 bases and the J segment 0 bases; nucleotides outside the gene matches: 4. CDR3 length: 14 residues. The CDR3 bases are TGTGCCAGCAGTCCGGGACAGGCCTCCTACGAGCAGTACTTC. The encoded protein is CASSPGQASYEQYF.

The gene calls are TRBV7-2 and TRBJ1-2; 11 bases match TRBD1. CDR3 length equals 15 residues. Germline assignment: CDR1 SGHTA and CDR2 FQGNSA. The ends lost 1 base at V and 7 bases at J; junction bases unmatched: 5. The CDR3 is CASSLDGQGAIGYTF. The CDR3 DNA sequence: TGTGCCAGCAGCTTAGACGGACAGGGGGCAATTGGCTACACCTTC. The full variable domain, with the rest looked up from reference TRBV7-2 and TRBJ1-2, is GAGVSQSPSNKVTEKGKDVELRCDPISGHTALYWYRQSLGQGLEFLIYFQGNSAPDKSGLPSDRFSAERTGGSVSTLTIQRTQQEDSAVYLCASSLDGQGAIGYTFGSGTRLTVV.

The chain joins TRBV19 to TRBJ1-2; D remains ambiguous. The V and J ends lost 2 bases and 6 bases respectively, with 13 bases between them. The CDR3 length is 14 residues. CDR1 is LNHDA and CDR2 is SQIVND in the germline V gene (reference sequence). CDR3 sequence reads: CASSISPESHGYTF. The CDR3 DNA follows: TGTGCCAGTAGTATATCACCAGAAAGCCATGGCTACACCTTC.

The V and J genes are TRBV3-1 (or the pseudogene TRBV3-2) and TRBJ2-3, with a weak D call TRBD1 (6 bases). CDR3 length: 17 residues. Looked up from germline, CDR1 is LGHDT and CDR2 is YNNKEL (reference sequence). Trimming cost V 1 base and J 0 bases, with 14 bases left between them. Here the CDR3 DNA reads TGTGCCAGCAGCCAAGTCCGAACGGGGACAAGCACAGATACGCAGTATTTT. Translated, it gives CASSQVRTGTSTDTQYF.

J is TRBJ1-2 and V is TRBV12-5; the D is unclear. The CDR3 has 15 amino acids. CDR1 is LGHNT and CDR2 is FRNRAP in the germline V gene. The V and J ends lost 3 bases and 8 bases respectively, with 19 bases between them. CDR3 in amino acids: CASGFPPTVTRGYTF. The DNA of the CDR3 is TGTGCTAGTGGTTTTCCTCCCACCGTAACCCGAGGCTACACCTTC.

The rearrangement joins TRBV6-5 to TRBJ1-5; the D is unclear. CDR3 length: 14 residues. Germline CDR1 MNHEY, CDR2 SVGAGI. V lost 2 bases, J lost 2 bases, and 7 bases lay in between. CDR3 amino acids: CASSYGLGNQPQHF. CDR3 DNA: TGTGCCAGCAGTTACGGGCTGGGCAATCAGCCCCAGCATTTT.

CDR3 residues: CASSLQEGEKLFF. DNA of the CDR3: TGTGCCAGCAGTCTACAGGAGGGAGAAAAACTGTTTTTT. V is TRBV12-3 or TRBV12-4 and J is TRBJ1-4; weak D call: TRBD1 (5 bases). The CDR3 runs to 13 residues. Trimming pared 5 bases from V and 8 bases from J, leaving 12 bases between.

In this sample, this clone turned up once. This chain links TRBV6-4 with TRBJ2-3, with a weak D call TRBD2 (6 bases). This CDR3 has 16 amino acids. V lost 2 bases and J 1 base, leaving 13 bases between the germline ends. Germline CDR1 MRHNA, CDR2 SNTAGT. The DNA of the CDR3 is TGTGCCAGCAGTGACGGGTCGGGCGGGGGCACAGATACGCAGTATTTT. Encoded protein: CASSDGSGGGTDTQYF.

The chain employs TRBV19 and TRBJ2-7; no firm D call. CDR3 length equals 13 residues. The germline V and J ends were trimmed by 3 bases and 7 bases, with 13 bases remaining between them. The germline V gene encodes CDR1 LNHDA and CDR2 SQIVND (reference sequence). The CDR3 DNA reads TGTGCCAGTAGTATCGTCATACCGGGTGAGCAGTACTTC. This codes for CASSIVIPGEQYF.

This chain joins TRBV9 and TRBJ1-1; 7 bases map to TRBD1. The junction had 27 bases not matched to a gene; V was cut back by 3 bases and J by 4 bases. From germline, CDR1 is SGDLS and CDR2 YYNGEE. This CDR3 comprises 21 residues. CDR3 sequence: CASSESRGLQGIELGGTEAFF. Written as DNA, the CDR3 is TGTGCCAGCAGCGAATCCAGGGGGTTACAGGGTATTGAATTGGGTGGCACTGAAGCTTTCTTT.

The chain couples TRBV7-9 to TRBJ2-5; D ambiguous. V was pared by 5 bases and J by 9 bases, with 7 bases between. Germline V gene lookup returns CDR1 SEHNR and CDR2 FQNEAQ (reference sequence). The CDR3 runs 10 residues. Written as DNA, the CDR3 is TGTGCCAGCAGCCAGGCGGCCCAGTACTTC. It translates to CASSQAAQYF.

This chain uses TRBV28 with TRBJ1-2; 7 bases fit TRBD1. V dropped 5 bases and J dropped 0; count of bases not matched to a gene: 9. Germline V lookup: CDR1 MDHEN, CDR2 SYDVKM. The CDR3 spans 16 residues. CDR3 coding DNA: TGTGCCAGCAGTCATGCCTGGGACAGAGCTAACTATGGCTACACCTTC. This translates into CASSHAWDRANYGYTF.

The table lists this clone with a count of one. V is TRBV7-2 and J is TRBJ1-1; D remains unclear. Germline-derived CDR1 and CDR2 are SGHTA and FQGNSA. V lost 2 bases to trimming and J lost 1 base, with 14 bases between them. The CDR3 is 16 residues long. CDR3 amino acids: CASSLNPLAGNTEAFF. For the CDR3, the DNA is TGTGCCAGCAGCTTAAACCCCCTGGCAGGGAACACTGAAGCTTTCTTT.

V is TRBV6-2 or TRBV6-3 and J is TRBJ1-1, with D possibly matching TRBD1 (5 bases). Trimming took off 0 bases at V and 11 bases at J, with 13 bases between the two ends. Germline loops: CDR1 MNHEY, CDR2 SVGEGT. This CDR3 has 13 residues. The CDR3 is CASSYSERGWAFF. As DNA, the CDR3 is TGTGCCAGCAGTTACTCGGAGAGGGGTTGGGCTTTCTTT.

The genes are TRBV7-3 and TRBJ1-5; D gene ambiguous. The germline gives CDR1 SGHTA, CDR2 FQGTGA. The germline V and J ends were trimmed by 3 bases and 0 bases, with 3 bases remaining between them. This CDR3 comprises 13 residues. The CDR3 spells CASSFGSNQPQHF. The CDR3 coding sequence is TGTGCCAGCAGCTTCGGTAGCAATCAGCCCCAGCATTTT. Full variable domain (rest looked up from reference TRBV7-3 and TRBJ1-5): GAGVSQTPSNKVTEKGKYVELRCDPISGHTALYWYRQSLGQGPEFLIYFQGTGAADDSGLPNDRFFAVRPEGSVSTLKIQRTERGDSAVYLCASSFGSNQPQHFGDGTRLSIL.